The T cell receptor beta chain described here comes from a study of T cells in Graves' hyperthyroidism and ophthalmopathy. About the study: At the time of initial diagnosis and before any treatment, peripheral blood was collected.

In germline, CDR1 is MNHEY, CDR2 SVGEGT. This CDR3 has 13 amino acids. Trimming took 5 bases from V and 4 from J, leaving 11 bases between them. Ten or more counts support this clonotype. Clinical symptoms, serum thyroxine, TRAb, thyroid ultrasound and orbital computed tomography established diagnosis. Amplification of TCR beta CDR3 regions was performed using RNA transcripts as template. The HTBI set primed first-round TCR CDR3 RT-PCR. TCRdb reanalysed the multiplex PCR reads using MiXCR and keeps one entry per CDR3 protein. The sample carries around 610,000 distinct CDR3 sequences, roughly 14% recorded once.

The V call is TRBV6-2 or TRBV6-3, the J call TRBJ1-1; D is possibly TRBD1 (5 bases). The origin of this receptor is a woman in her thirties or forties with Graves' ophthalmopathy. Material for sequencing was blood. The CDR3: CASSTGEVTEAFF. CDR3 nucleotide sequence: TGTGCCAGCAGTACGGGGGAGGTCACTGAAGCTTTCTTT.